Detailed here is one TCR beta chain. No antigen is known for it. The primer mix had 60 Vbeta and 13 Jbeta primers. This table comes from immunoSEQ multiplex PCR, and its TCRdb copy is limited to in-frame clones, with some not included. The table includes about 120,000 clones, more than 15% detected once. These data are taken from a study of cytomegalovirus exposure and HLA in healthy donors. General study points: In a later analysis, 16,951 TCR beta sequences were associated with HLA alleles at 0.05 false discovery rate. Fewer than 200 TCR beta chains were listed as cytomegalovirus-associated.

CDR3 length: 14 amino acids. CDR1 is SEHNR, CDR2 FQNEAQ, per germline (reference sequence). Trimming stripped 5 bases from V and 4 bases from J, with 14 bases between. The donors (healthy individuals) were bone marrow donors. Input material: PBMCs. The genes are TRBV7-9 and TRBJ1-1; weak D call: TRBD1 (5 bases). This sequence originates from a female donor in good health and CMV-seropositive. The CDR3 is CASSEGVSVTEAFF. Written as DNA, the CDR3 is TGTGCCAGCAGCGAAGGGGTTTCGGTCACTGAAGCTTTCTTT.